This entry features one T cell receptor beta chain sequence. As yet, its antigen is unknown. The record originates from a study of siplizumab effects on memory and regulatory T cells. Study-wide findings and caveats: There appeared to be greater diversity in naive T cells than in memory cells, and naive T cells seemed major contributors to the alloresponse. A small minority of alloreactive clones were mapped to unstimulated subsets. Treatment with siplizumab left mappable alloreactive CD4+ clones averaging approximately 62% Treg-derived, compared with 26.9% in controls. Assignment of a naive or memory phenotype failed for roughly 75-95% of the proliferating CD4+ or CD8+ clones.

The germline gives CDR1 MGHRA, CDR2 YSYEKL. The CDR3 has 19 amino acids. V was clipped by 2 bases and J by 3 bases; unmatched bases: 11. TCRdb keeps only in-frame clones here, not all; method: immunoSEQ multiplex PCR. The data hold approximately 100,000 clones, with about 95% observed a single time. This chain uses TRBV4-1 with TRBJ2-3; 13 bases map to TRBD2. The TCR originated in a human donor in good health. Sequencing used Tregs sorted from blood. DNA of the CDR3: TGCGCCAGCAGCCAACGACGCACCGGGACTAGCGGGATGACAGATACGCAGTATTTT. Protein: CASSQRRTGTSGMTDTQYF.